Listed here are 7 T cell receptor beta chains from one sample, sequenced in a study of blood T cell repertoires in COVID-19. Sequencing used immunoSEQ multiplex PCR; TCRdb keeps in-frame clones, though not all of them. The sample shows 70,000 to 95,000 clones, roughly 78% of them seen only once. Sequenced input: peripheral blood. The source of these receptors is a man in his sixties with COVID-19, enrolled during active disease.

Here the CDR3 reads CASSSPGQANTEAFF. The CDR3 DNA reads as TGTGCCAGCAGCTCCCCGGGACAGGCGAACACTGAAGCTTTCTTT. The genes are TRBV9 and TRBJ1-1, with 8 bases matching TRBD1. CDR3 length equals 15 residues. V dropped 4 bases and J dropped 1; count of bases not matched to a gene: 6. Germline loops: CDR1 SGDLS, CDR2 YYNGEE.

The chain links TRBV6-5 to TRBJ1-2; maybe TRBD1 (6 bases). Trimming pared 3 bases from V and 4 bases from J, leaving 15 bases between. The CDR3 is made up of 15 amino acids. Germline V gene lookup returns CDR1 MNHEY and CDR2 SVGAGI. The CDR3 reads CASSYGAGALYGYTF. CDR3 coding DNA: TGTGCCAGCAGTTATGGCGCGGGGGCCCTCTATGGCTACACCTTC.

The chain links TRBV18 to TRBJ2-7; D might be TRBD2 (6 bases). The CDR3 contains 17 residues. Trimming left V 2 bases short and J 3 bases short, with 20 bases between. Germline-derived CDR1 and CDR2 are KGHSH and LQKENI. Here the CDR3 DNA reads TGTGCCAGCTCACCAGTCCGGTATCGGGACTCAAGCTACGAGCAGTACTTC. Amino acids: CASSPVRYRDSSYEQYF.

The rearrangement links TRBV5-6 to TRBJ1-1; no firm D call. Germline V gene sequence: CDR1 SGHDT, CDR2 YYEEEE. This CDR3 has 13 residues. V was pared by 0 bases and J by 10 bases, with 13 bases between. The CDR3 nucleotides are TGTGCCAGCAGCTTGGGGATTCAGGCGGGAGCTTTCTTT. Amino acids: CASSLGIQAGAFF. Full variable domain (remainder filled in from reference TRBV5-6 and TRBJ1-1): DAGVTQSPTHLIKTRGQQVTLRCSPKSGHDTVSWYQQALGQGPQFIFQYYEEEERQRGNFPDRFSGHQFPNYSSELNVNALLLGDSALYLCASSLGIQAGAFFGQGTRLTVV.

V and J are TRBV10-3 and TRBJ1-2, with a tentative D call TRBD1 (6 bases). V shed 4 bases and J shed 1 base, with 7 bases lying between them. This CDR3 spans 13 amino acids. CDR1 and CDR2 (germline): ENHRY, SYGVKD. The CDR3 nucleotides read TGTGCCATCAGTGTGGACAGTAACTATGGCTACACCTTC. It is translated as CAISVDSNYGYTF.

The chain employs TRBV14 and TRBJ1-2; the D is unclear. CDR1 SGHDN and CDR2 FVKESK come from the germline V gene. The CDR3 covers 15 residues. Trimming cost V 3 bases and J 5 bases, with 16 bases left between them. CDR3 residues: CASSQHEGVQYGYTF. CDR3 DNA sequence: TGTGCCAGCAGCCAGCACGAGGGAGTACAATATGGCTACACCTTC.

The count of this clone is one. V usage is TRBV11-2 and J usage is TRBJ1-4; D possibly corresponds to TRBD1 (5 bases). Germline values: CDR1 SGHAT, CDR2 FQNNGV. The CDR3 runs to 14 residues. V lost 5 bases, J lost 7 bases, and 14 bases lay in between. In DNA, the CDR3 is TGTGCCAGCAGCCCCACAGGCGGGAGTGAAAAACTGTTTTTT. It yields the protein CASSPTGGSEKLFF.